These 25 T cell receptor beta chains came from one sample sequenced in a study of early stage breast cancer tumors. TCRdb's copy holds only in-frame clones and misses some; the assay was immunoSEQ multiplex PCR. The data hold around 40,000 clones, with around 68% observed a single time. The sample consisted of blood. The receptor set was obtained from a person between 60 and 70 years old with breast cancer.

The rearrangement uses TRBV19 and TRBJ1-5; TRBD1 matches at 7 bases. The CDR3 has 15 residues. V lost 6 bases, J lost 4 bases, and 9 bases stayed unmatched. Germline CDR1 and CDR2: LNHDA and SQIVND (reference sequence). CDR3 DNA: TGTGCCAGTAGCCTGCGCGGGACAGTAAATCAGCCCCAGCATTTT. As protein: CASSLRGTVNQPQHF.

Relative to its sample, this clone is medium-sized (0.01 to 0.1%). This rearrangement joins TRBV9 to TRBJ2-5; no clear D. The germline V and J ends were trimmed by 4 bases and 2 bases, with 12 bases remaining between them. CDR1 and CDR2 from the germline V gene are SGDLS and YYNGEE. The CDR3 runs 14 residues. The CDR3 sequence is CASSKSGFQETQYF. DNA of the CDR3: TGTGCCAGCAGCAAATCAGGATTTCAAGAGACCCAGTACTTC.

This clone was seen a handful of times. The V call is TRBV7-2, the J call TRBJ2-7; 8 bases are shared with TRBD2. With 5 bases clipped from V and 0 bases from J, the junction kept 6 bases outside the gene matches. The CDR3 covers 15 residues. From germline, CDR1 is SGHTA and CDR2 FQGNSA. As DNA, the CDR3 is TGTGCCAGCAGCACTAGCGGAGGTAACTCCTACGAGCAGTACTTC. It encodes CASSTSGGNSYEQYF.

This clone was observed a few times. This chain uses TRBV12-2 with TRBJ1-1; the table's TRBD1 call for D was not verified on the DNA. TRBV12-2 is an annotated pseudogene. This CDR3 has 12 amino acids. The CDR3 spells CASRSLWGQAFF. Here the CDR3 DNA reads TGTGCAAGTCGCTCCTTATGGGGGCAAGCTTTCTTT.

The chain joins TRBV19 to TRBJ1-5; a possible D gene is TRBD1 (5 bases). Trimming shortened V by 7 bases and J by 1 base, and 11 bases separated the two germline ends. There are 14 residues in the CDR3. The germline gives CDR1 LNHDA, CDR2 SQIVND (reference sequence). The CDR3, as DNA: TGTGCCAGTACGCCTGGGGGGAGCAATCAGCCCCAGCATTTT. It is translated as CASTPGGSNQPQHF.

This chain joins TRBV29-1 and TRBJ2-3; D is perhaps TRBD2 (6 bases). V was cut by 4 bases and J by 0 bases, with 14 bases left in between. The germline V gene has CDR1 SQVTM and CDR2 ANQGSEA. The CDR3 is made up of 15 amino acids. CDR3 bases: TGCAGCGTTGTCGGGAGCGCTTCTAGCACAGATACGCAGTATTTT. It translates to CSVVGSASSTDTQYF.

This rearrangement joins TRBV4-1 to TRBJ1-5; D unclear. Germline loops: CDR1 MGHRA, CDR2 YSYEKL. Between the trimmed V and J ends, which lost 2 bases and 11 bases, there was a span of 16 bases. The CDR3 loop spans 14 amino acids. The CDR3 sequence: CASSQTPTARAQHF. CDR3 sequence (DNA): TGCGCCAGCAGCCAAACCCCGACGGCCCGGGCCCAGCATTTT.

The CDR3 DNA reads as TGTGCCAGCAGCTTGGAAGCGGGCTCCGGTTATGAGCAGTTCTTC. Translating gives CASSLEAGSGYEQFF. V usage is TRBV5-6 and J usage is TRBJ2-1; D is perhaps TRBD2 (6 bases). The length of the CDR3 is 15 residues. The germline V and J ends were trimmed by 0 bases and 8 bases, with 15 bases remaining between them. The germline gives CDR1 SGHDT, CDR2 YYEEEE.

The chain employs TRBV28 and TRBJ2-1; 15 bases map to TRBD2. V shed 5 bases, J shed 0 bases, and the junction held 11 bases outside the gene matches. CDR1 MDHEN and CDR2 SYDVKM come from the germline V gene. The CDR3 loop spans 20 amino acids. DNA for the CDR3: TGTGCCAGCAGTACCTACCCCGGGACTAGCGGGAGGATCTCCTACAATGAGCAGTTCTTC. Translated: CASSTYPGTSGRISYNEQFF.

The rearrangement links TRBV27 to TRBJ2-7; TRBD1 might be the D (5 bases). The V and J ends lost 2 bases and 2 bases respectively, with 10 bases between them. CDR3 size: 14 residues. Germline CDR1 reads MNHEY; CDR2 reads SMNVEV (reference sequence). DNA for the CDR3: TGTGCCAGCAGTTTACAGGGTGAAACCTACGAGCAGTACTTC. The encoded protein is CASSLQGETYEQYF.

This clone was seen just once. The rearrangement joins TRBV7-2 to TRBJ2-1; 9 bases match TRBD2. The CDR3 sequence is 14 residues long. V lost 4 bases and J lost 4; bases outside the gene matches: 2. From germline, CDR1 is SGHTA and CDR2 FQGNSA. CDR3 loop: CASSYLAGYNEQFF. For the CDR3, the DNA is TGTGCCAGCAGCTACCTAGCGGGGTACAATGAGCAGTTCTTC.

The rearrangement joins TRBV6-6 to TRBJ2-7, with 10 bases fitting TRBD1. Germline V lookup: CDR1 MNHNY, CDR2 SVGAGI (reference sequence). J was trimmed by 6 bases and V by 10 bases; bases with no gene match: 9. The CDR3 runs to 13 residues. CDR3: CATGTGATSEQYF. CDR3 DNA sequence: TGTGCCACCGGGACAGGGGCTACTTCCGAGCAGTACTTC.

This clone occurred a few times. The J gene is TRBJ1-5, the V gene TRBV28; D may be TRBD1 (5 bases). V was cut by 6 bases and J by 4 bases, with 7 bases left in between. The CDR3 is 12 amino acids. Looked up from germline, CDR1 is MDHEN and CDR2 is SYDVKM. The CDR3 DNA is TGTGCCAGCAGAGCAGGGAATCAGCCCCAGCATTTT. This gives the protein CASRAGNQPQHF.

The rearrangement uses TRBV5-4 and TRBJ1-1; the D gene is possibly TRBD1 (5 bases). The CDR3 loop spans 15 amino acids. The germline CDR1 and CDR2 sequences are SGHNT and YYREEE (reference sequence). V was shortened by 0 bases and J by 4 bases, with 13 bases between the two germline ends. The CDR3, as DNA: TGTGCCAGCAGCTTGGGGGACGAAGAAGGCACTGAAGCTTTCTTT. The encoded protein is CASSLGDEEGTEAFF.

V usage is TRBV2 and J usage is TRBJ2-3, with D possibly TRBD1 on 6 matching bases. Germline assignment: CDR1 SNHLY and CDR2 FYNNEI. V was pared by 8 bases and J by 2 bases, with 11 bases between. This CDR3 is built from 13 residues. CDR3 protein: CASLRGFTDTQYF. For the CDR3, the DNA is TGTGCCAGCCTCAGGGGATTCACAGATACGCAGTATTTT.

The V gene is TRBV30, the J gene TRBJ2-1; 7 bases fit TRBD1. This CDR3 spans 12 amino acids. Germline values: CDR1 GTSNPN, CDR2 SVGIG (reference sequence). J was trimmed by 9 bases and V by 5 bases; bases with no gene match: 7. CDR3 residues: CAWGRQGSEQFF. CDR3 DNA: TGTGCCTGGGGCCGACAGGGCAGTGAGCAGTTCTTC.

The chain uses TRBV14 and TRBJ2-7, with TRBD1 identical over 8 bases. Trimming cost V 4 bases and J 3 bases; bases outside gene matches: 8. Germline V CDR1 and CDR2: SGHDN, FVKESK. CDR3 size: 15 residues. The chain's CDR3 is CASSRGQGSRYEQYF. The CDR3 nucleotides are TGTGCCAGCAGCCGCGGACAGGGAAGTCGCTACGAGCAGTACTTC.

The V and J genes are TRBV19 and TRBJ2-7, with TRBD2 identical over 8 bases. CDR3 size: 15 residues. Germline CDR1 is LNHDA and CDR2 is SQIVND (reference sequence). Trimming removed 1 base from V and 2 bases from J; junction bases left unmatched: 4. DNA of the CDR3: TGTGCCAGTAGTATAGCGGGAGGGCCACCCTACGAGCAGTACTTC. This translates into CASSIAGGPPYEQYF.

This clone was counted a few times. The chain carries TRBV19 and TRBJ1-2, with D tentatively TRBD1 (5 bases). This CDR3 has 14 residues. Deletions cut 5 bases from V and 4 bases from J, with 14 bases between. CDR1 and CDR2 (germline): LNHDA, SQIVND (reference sequence). Here the CDR3 DNA reads TGTGCCAGTAGTCCGGGGACGGCCGTCTATGGCTACACCTTC. It is translated as CASSPGTAVYGYTF. Variable domain in full (rest from reference TRBV19 and TRBJ1-2): DGGITQSPKYLFRKEGQNVTLSCEQNLNHDAMYWYRQDPGQGLRLIYYSQIVNDFQKGDIAEGYSVSREKKESFPLTVTSAQKNPTAFYLCASSPGTAVYGYTFGSGTRLTVV.

The chain uses TRBV30 and TRBJ2-5; TRBD2 matches 8 bases. The J segment lost 7 bases and the V segment lost 1 base, leaving 11 bases of the junction unmatched. The V gene's germline CDR1 is GTSNPN and CDR2 SVGIG (reference sequence). CDR3 size: 15 residues. The CDR3 nucleotides read TGTGCCTGGAGTGAGACGGGGGGGCTTCAGCGGACCCAGTACTTC. Protein sequence: CAWSETGGLQRTQYF.

The rearrangement uses TRBV20-1 and TRBJ2-5; D is undetermined. With 0 bases removed from V and 5 bases from J, the gap between germline ends came to 4 bases. The CDR3 has 11 amino acids. The germline gives CDR1 DFQATT, CDR2 SNEGSKA (reference sequence). The CDR3 loop reads CSAREGETQYF. The CDR3, as DNA: TGCAGTGCTAGAGAGGGTGAGACCCAGTACTTC.

V is TRBV9 and J is TRBJ2-2, with 12 bases identical to TRBD1. This CDR3 spans 16 amino acids. Germline CDR1 SGDLS, CDR2 YYNGEE. Trimming at V came to 0 bases and at J to 4 bases, leaving 1 base not matched to a gene. CDR3 in amino acids: CASSVGDRGRTGELFF. The CDR3, as DNA: TGTGCCAGCAGCGTAGGGGACAGGGGGCGCACCGGGGAGCTGTTTTTT.

The genes are TRBV14 and TRBJ1-2, with D unclear. The CDR3 totals 13 residues. Between the trimmed V and J ends, which lost 2 bases and 3 bases, there was a span of 7 bases. Germline V gene sequence: CDR1 SGHDN, CDR2 FVKESK. CDR3 residues: CASSQPADYGYTF. The CDR3 nucleotides read TGTGCCAGCAGCCAACCAGCGGACTATGGCTACACCTTC.

The chain employs TRBV7-3 and TRBJ1-1, with TRBD1 identical over 11 bases. Trimming at V came to 5 bases and at J to 4 bases, leaving 6 bases not matched to a gene. Germline V lookup: CDR1 SGHTA, CDR2 FQGTGA. The CDR3 length is 15 residues. CDR3 DNA: TGTGCCAGCAGCCCTCAGGGACAGGGGGTCACTGAAGCTTTCTTT. It is translated as CASSPQGQGVTEAFF.

Only a few counts were recorded for this clone. The chain couples TRBV27 to TRBJ2-1, with D maybe TRBD2 (5 bases). The CDR3 totals 14 residues. The V gene lost 3 bases and the J gene lost 7 bases, with 13 bases spanning the gap. CDR1 is MNHEY, CDR2 SMNVEV, per germline (reference sequence). Here the CDR3 DNA reads TGTGCCAGCAGTTTGTTGCTGTCGGGAAATGAGCAGTTCTTC. It translates to CASSLLLSGNEQFF.